The 2 T cell receptor beta chains below were found in one sample sequenced in a study of blood T cells in healthy people across ages. A second PCR, run for about 6 to 12 cycles, used a sample-barcoded 5' primer plus a J-beta primer mix. TCRdb re-called the 5' RACE reads through MiXCR, storing one row per CDR3 protein. The sample contains about 1,500,000 distinct CDR3 sequences, 42% of which appear only once. The source material was blood. These receptor sequences come from a woman younger than 35 in good health.

The chain employs TRBV4-3 and TRBJ2-3, with D perhaps TRBD2 (5 bases). CDR1 and CDR2 from the germline V gene are LGHNA and YSLEER. Trimming took 3 bases from V and 9 from J, leaving 16 bases between them. This CDR3 has 14 residues. As DNA, the CDR3 is TGCGCCAGCAGCCAGGGCGGGTCATCAAGAACGCAGTATTTT. Amino acids: CASSQGGSSRTQYF.

This sequence joins TRBV29-1 and TRBJ2-5, with D perhaps TRBD2 (7 bases). The V end lost 8 bases, the J end lost 1 base, and 11 bases lay between the germline ends. Germline V gene sequence: CDR1 SQVTM, CDR2 ANQGSEA. The CDR3 is 12 amino acids. CDR3 sequence reads: CSLGGRQETQYF. Written as DNA, the CDR3 is TGCAGCTTGGGGGGGCGCCAAGAGACCCAGTACTTC.